This T cell receptor (beta chain) emerged from a study of control samples from healthy donors and cancer patients. Measured with immunoSEQ multiplex PCR; TCRdb has only the in-frame clones, and not every one. The sample yields roughly 39,000 clones, 92% seen once. Germline assignment: CDR1 SGDLS and CDR2 YYNGEE. The CDR3 runs to 13 residues. The trim removed 2 bases at V and 7 bases at J, leaving 4 bases unmatched. This chain links TRBV9 with TRBJ1-2; the match to TRBD1 covers 8 bases. The TCR sequence derives from a woman aged 50 to 65 in good health. Sequences were obtained from blood. CDR3 in DNA: TGTGCCAGCAGCGTTGGCACAGGGGGTGGCTACACCTTC. Residues: CASSVGTGGGYTF.